This paragraph covers one T cell receptor beta chain sequence. The sample belongs to a study of blood T cell repertoires in COVID-19. Study as a whole: Sites across the United States, Italy and Spain contributed samples from acute and convalescent COVID-19. Sources were T cells, B-cell-depleted T cells, or PBMCs; the material itself was cDNA or gDNA.

Original processing notes: Reference gene primer amplification gave nucleated cell count estimates. The table came from immunoSEQ multiplex PCR; TCRdb's copy has only in-frame clones and leaves some out. V and J calls and clone size are given by that table; D and trimming were obtained from the DNA. There are approximately 350,000 clones in the sample; roughly nine tenths occur only once, and over 1% lies in the top ten. The CDR3 spans 16 residues. After removal of 5 bases from V and 5 bases from J, the junction contained 12 bases not matched to a gene. The germline CDR1 and CDR2 sequences are SEHNR and FQNEAQ (reference sequence).

The chain carries TRBV7-9 and TRBJ2-1; 7 bases agree with TRBD2. This sequence originates from a man aged 35 to 55 with acute or convalescent COVID-19. Sequenced sample: peripheral blood. CDR3 nucleotide sequence: TGTGCCAGCAGCCCTCTGCTAGCGGAGTTACACAATGAGCAGTTCTTC. It translates to CASSPLLAELHNEQFF.